This entry lists 21 T cell receptor beta chains sequenced from one sample in a study of Tregs in tolerant kidney transplant recipients. Repertoires were generated with immunoSEQ multiplex PCR, while TCRdb's copy carries only in-frame clones and drops some. The sample holds 40,000 to 50,000 clones, roughly nine tenths seen once. The material sequenced was Tregs from blood. The receptor source for this set is a human donor in good health.

This rearrangement joins TRBV9 to TRBJ1-2; TRBD1 is a possible D gene (5 bases). Germline CDR1 is SGDLS and CDR2 is YYNGEE. This CDR3 has 15 amino acids. Between the trimmed V and J ends, which lost 0 bases and 5 bases, there was a span of 14 bases. CDR3 sequence reads: CASSVGSGTAYGYTF. The CDR3 nucleotides are TGTGCCAGCAGCGTAGGAAGCGGGACCGCTTATGGCTACACCTTC.

The genes are TRBV5-1 and TRBJ2-1, with 9 bases identical to TRBD2. Losses at the gene ends were 2 bases for V and 0 bases for J; bases not matched to a gene: 3. There are 16 residues in the CDR3. Looked up from germline, CDR1 is SGHRS and CDR2 is YFSETQ. This CDR3 is CASSFLAGSSYNEQFF. The DNA of the CDR3 is TGCGCCAGCAGCTTCCTAGCGGGGAGCTCCTACAATGAGCAGTTCTTC.

J is TRBJ2-3 and V is TRBV19, with D perhaps TRBD2 (6 bases). The germline V gene has CDR1 LNHDA and CDR2 SQIVND (reference sequence). Trimming stripped 5 bases from V and 6 bases from J, with 24 bases between. The CDR3 is made up of 17 amino acids. DNA of the CDR3: TGTGCCAGTAGTCTCCAAGCGGGCCGGCGCGGTCGGGATACGCAGTATTTT. Translation gives CASSLQAGRRGRDTQYF.

This clone was seen a handful of times. The chain employs TRBV5-4 and TRBJ2-1; 7 nucleotides match TRBD2. Trimming took 4 bases from V and 4 from J; bases not matched to a gene: 8. The CDR3 is 15 residues long. Germline V gene lookup returns CDR1 SGHNT and CDR2 YYREEE (reference sequence). The CDR3 here is CASSLERDPYNEQFF. The CDR3 DNA reads TGTGCCAGCAGCCTCGAGCGGGACCCTTACAATGAGCAGTTCTTC.

The rearrangement uses TRBV4-1 and TRBJ2-3, with D unclear. Trimming stripped 3 bases from V and 3 bases from J, with 13 bases between. The CDR3 is 15 amino acids. CDR1 is MGHRA, CDR2 YSYEKL, per germline. CDR3 amino acids: CASSQVQRQTDTQYF. CDR3 bases: TGCGCCAGCAGCCAGGTCCAGCGACAAACAGATACGCAGTATTTT.

J is TRBJ2-3 and V is TRBV2, with D perhaps TRBD2 (5 bases). This CDR3 is built from 16 residues. Trimming shortened V by 1 base and J by 2 bases, and 13 bases separated the two germline ends. Germline V gives CDR1 SNHLY, CDR2 FYNNEI. In nucleotides, the CDR3 is TGTGCCAGCAGTGAAGTAGGAGGTTCCCCCACAGATACGCAGTATTTT. Translated: CASSEVGGSPTDTQYF.

Concerning this clone itself: At one end, the junction sequence differs from germline, possibly due to a read error. Other nucleotide sequences in the sample specify the same CDR3. CDR3 amino acids: CASSLALNYNSPLHF. CDR3 DNA: TGTGCCAGCAGCCTAGCGCTGAACTATAATTCACCCCTCCACTTT. This rearrangement joins TRBV7-2 to TRBJ1-6, with D unresolved. The CDR3 is made up of 15 amino acids. The germline V gene has CDR1 SGHTA and CDR2 FQGNSA.

With regard to this clone: Additional DNA sequences in this sample encode the identical CDR3. This chain uses TRBV5-1 with TRBJ1-2; D gene uncertain. Per germline, CDR1 SGHRS and CDR2 YFSETQ. V was cut by 0 bases and J by 4 bases, with 4 bases left in between. The CDR3 has 12 amino acids. The CDR3 bases are TGCGCCAGCAGCTTGGCCGGCTATGGCTACACCTTC. Translation: CASSLAGYGYTF. Full variable domain (rest looked up from reference TRBV5-1 and TRBJ1-2): KAGVTQTPRYLIKTRGQQVTLSCSPISGHRSVSWYQQTPGQGLQFLFEYFSETQRNKGNFPGRFSGRQFSNSRSEMNVSTLELGDSALYLCASSLAGYGYTFGSGTRLTVV.

The chain uses TRBV5-5 and TRBJ1-3, with D perhaps TRBD1 (6 bases). The CDR3 length is 14 residues. Germline V gives CDR1 SGHKS, CDR2 YYEKEE (reference sequence). Trimming took 5 bases from V and 3 from J, leaving 12 bases between them. In nucleotides, the CDR3 is TGTGCCAGCAGACAGCAGGGGCTTGGAAACACCATATATTTT. This sequence encodes CASRQQGLGNTIYF.

The CDR3 DNA is TGTGCCAGCAGCTACAGACAGGACACAGATACGCAGTATTTT. Translating gives CASSYRQDTDTQYF. This rearrangement joins TRBV2 to TRBJ2-3, with D perhaps matching TRBD1 (6 bases). The V gene lost 6 bases and the J gene lost 2 bases, with 12 bases spanning the gap. Germline CDR1 reads SNHLY; CDR2 reads FYNNEI. The CDR3 has 14 amino acids.

The chain combines TRBV20-1 with TRBJ2-5; D possibly matches TRBD1 or TRBD2 (5 bases each). The V gene's germline CDR1 is DFQATT and CDR2 SNEGSKA (reference sequence). The CDR3 sequence is 11 residues long. Deletions cut 6 bases from V and 4 bases from J, with 9 bases between. The CDR3 nucleotides are TGCAGTGCGTCAGGGAGAGAGACCCAGTACTTC. As protein: CSASGRETQYF.

The rearrangement uses TRBV5-1 and TRBJ2-5, with 7 positions matching TRBD1. The V gene's germline CDR1 is SGHRS and CDR2 YFSETQ. Trimming took 4 bases from V and 0 from J; bases not matched to a gene: 6. There are 15 residues in the CDR3. The CDR3 loop is CASSLPGTDQETQYF. CDR3 nucleotides: TGCGCCAGCAGCCTCCCCGGGACAGACCAAGAGACCCAGTACTTC.

This clone was detected a few times. This rearrangement joins TRBV9 to TRBJ1-1; D may be TRBD1 (6 bases). CDR3 length: 15 amino acids. Germline V gene sequence: CDR1 SGDLS, CDR2 YYNGEE. Trimming pared 0 bases from V and 6 bases from J, leaving 15 bases between. The CDR3 coding sequence is TGTGCCAGCAGCGTAGTTCCAGGGGATGGAGCTGAAGCTTTCTTT. Its translation: CASSVVPGDGAEAFF.

V and J are TRBV7-8 and TRBJ2-3; either TRBD1 or TRBD2 may fit D (5 bases each). V shed 5 bases and J shed 5 bases, with 17 bases lying between them. CDR3 length: 15 residues. Per germline, CDR1 SGHVS and CDR2 FQNEAQ. In DNA form, the CDR3 reads TGTGCCAGCAGCGCCCGGGACCCCCGGGGAGATACGCAGTATTTT. As protein: CASSARDPRGDTQYF.

This clone has only one observation. The J gene is TRBJ2-5, the V gene TRBV5-1; no firm D call. The ends were cut back, 2 bases at V and 4 bases at J, with 9 bases in the middle. CDR3 length equals 13 residues. The germline CDR1 and CDR2 sequences are SGHRS and YFSETQ. The CDR3 spells CASSLIPGETQYF. In DNA form, the CDR3 reads TGCGCCAGCAGCTTAATCCCGGGAGAGACCCAGTACTTC.

The chain joins TRBV10-3 to TRBJ2-1; D may be TRBD2 (5 bases). CDR3 size: 14 residues. V gave up 0 bases and J gave up 7 bases, with 10 bases separating them. The V gene's germline CDR1 is ENHRY and CDR2 SYGVKD. This CDR3 is CAISESDFRNEQFF. Here the CDR3 DNA reads TGTGCCATCAGTGAGTCGGACTTTCGGAATGAGCAGTTCTTC.

J is TRBJ1-6 and V is TRBV9, with TRBD1 matching 8 bases. Germline assignment: CDR1 SGDLS and CDR2 YYNGEE. This CDR3 is 17 amino acids long. After removal of 3 bases from V and 6 bases from J, the junction contained 11 bases not matched to a gene. CDR3: CASSDSGGPYPNSPLHF. CDR3 sequence (DNA): TGTGCCAGCAGCGACTCAGGGGGCCCCTACCCTAATTCACCCCTCCACTTT.

The J gene is TRBJ2-1, the V gene TRBV6-1; the D call may be TRBD1 or TRBD2 (6 bases each). Trimming cost V 7 bases and J 2 bases, with 12 bases left between them. CDR3 length equals 14 residues. Germline assignment: CDR1 MNHNS and CDR2 SASEGT. The DNA of the CDR3 is TGTGCCAGCACGTTGGGGGGCGCCTACAATGAGCAGTTCTTC. Translation gives CASTLGGAYNEQFF.

The chain recombines TRBV5-1 with TRBJ2-1, with D hard to call. CDR3 length: 13 residues. V lost 4 bases and J lost 2, with 7 bases in between. Germline V gives CDR1 SGHRS, CDR2 YFSETQ. The CDR3 coding sequence is TGCGCCAGCAGCAGTATCACCTACAATGAGCAGTTCTTC. It encodes CASSSITYNEQFF.

V and J are TRBV10-2 and TRBJ1-2; D uncertain. Deletions cut 6 bases from V and 4 bases from J, with 12 bases between. Germline V CDR1 and CDR2: WSHSY, SAAADI. CDR3 length: 13 amino acids. This chain's CDR3 is CASSGGRAYGYTF. In DNA, the CDR3 is TGCGCCAGCAGCGGAGGGCGCGCCTATGGCTACACCTTC.

The rearrangement uses TRBV29-1 and TRBJ2-5; 7 nucleotides match TRBD1. The CDR3 has 16 amino acids. CDR1 SQVTM and CDR2 ANQGSEA come from the germline V gene. The junction had 14 bases not matched to a gene; V was cut back by 6 bases and J by 1 base. CDR3 coding DNA: TGCAGCGTCCAGTACAATCACGGGGACAGCCAAGAGACCCAGTACTTC. Amino acid sequence: CSVQYNHGDSQETQYF.